The 28 T cell receptor beta chains in this list originate from one sample, sequenced in a study of T cells in Graves' hyperthyroidism and ophthalmopathy. TCR beta CDR3 regions were amplified from RNA transcripts. The HTBI set primed first-round TCR CDR3 RT-PCR. TCRdb redid the calling of the multiplex PCR reads with MiXCR, one entry per CDR3 protein. The data hold fewer than 350,000 distinct CDR3 sequences, with approximately 16% observed a single time. Material: blood. The receptor set was obtained from a woman in her forties or fifties with Graves' hyperthyroidism that later progressed to Graves' ophthalmopathy.

The chain recombines TRBV19 with TRBJ2-2; D gene ambiguous. CDR1 and CDR2 from the germline V gene are LNHDA and SQIVND (reference sequence). The CDR3 consists of 15 residues. Trimming shortened V by 10 bases and J by 5 bases, and 20 bases separated the two germline ends. The CDR3 DNA reads as TGTGCCATCAGGAGTGGGCGTAGTGGTACCGGGGAGCTGTTTTTT. Its translation: CAIRSGRSGTGELFF.

This clonotype was seen a handful of times. This chain links TRBV4-1 with TRBJ2-7; D not certain. V lost 0 bases, J lost 5 bases, and 20 bases lay in between. The germline gives CDR1 MGHRA, CDR2 YSYEKL. This CDR3 spans 17 amino acids. In DNA form, the CDR3 reads TGCGCCAGCAGCCAAGAAGCCCTGGGTAGTTCTCGAGACGAGCAGTACTTC. Residues: CASSQEALGSSRDEQYF.

Many counts were recorded for this clonotype. V gene TRBV5-1 combines with J gene TRBJ2-5; D might be TRBD2 (6 bases). Trimming removed 1 base from V and 4 bases from J, with 11 bases in between. The CDR3 covers 14 residues. Germline loops: CDR1 SGHRS, CDR2 YFSETQ. CDR3 in amino acids: CASSLYGSRETQYF. In nucleotides, the CDR3 is TGCGCCAGCAGCTTGTACGGGAGCCGAGAGACCCAGTACTTC.

This clonotype is a singleton in its sample. The chain has TRBV28 and TRBJ2-5; 8 bases map to TRBD1. The CDR3 length is 14 residues. V dropped 6 bases and J dropped 2; count of bases not matched to a gene: 5. Germline CDR1 is MDHEN and CDR2 is SYDVKM. In DNA, the CDR3 is TGTGCCAGCAGCGCCGGGACAGGACAAGAGACCCAGTACTTC. This sequence encodes CASSAGTGQETQYF.

This clonotype has at least ten counts. The V gene is TRBV7-2, the J gene TRBJ2-3; 12 nucleotides align to TRBD2. Germline CDR1 is SGHTA and CDR2 is FQGNSA. The length of the CDR3 is 17 residues. The V and J ends lost 1 base and 8 bases, in that order; junction bases with no gene match: 10. This chain's CDR3 is CASSLVSLAGGPSTQYF. In nucleotides, the CDR3 is TGTGCCAGCAGCTTAGTTTCACTAGCGGGAGGTCCAAGTACGCAGTATTTT.

This clonotype appeared many times. The V and J genes are TRBV15 and TRBJ1-1, with a tentative D call TRBD1 (6 bases). This CDR3 has 16 residues. Deletions cut 2 bases from V and 0 bases from J, with 13 bases between. Per germline, CDR1 LNHNV and CDR2 YYDKDF (reference sequence). The CDR3, as DNA: TGTGCCACCAGCAGATCGACAGGTGCCATGAACACTGAAGCTTTCTTT. It yields the protein CATSRSTGAMNTEAFF.

There are many counts of this clonotype. This chain uses TRBV12-3 or TRBV12-4 with TRBJ1-1, with TRBD1 matching 9 bases. The CDR3 loop spans 14 amino acids. Losses at the gene ends were 2 bases for V and 6 bases for J; bases not matched to a gene: 4. DNA for the CDR3: TGTGCCAGCAGTTTAAGTGGGACAGGGCCTGAAGCTTTCTTT. Translated: CASSLSGTGPEAFF.

Only a few counts were recorded for this clonotype. The chain couples TRBV7-3 to TRBJ2-7; TRBD1 matches at 8 bases. From germline, CDR1 is SGHTA and CDR2 FQGTGA. The CDR3 loop spans 15 amino acids. V lost 2 bases and J lost 1; bases outside the gene matches: 4. The CDR3 is CASSLSGGPSYEQYF. The CDR3 DNA follows: TGTGCCAGCAGCTTATCAGGGGGCCCATCCTACGAGCAGTACTTC.

This clonotype has ten or more counts. This chain uses TRBV12-3 or TRBV12-4 with TRBJ1-5, with TRBD1 matching over 9 bases. The CDR3 length is 15 residues. After removal of 6 bases from V and 4 bases from J, the junction contained 7 bases not matched to a gene. The CDR3 sequence: CASSKQGARNQPQHF. In nucleotides, the CDR3 is TGTGCCAGCAGCAAACAGGGGGCGCGAAATCAGCCCCAGCATTTT.

This clonotype was counted at least ten times. This rearrangement joins TRBV11-2 to TRBJ2-5; D not certain. Trimming shortened V by 1 base and J by 3 bases, and 3 bases separated the two germline ends. Germline CDR1 and CDR2: SGHAT and FQNNGV. The CDR3 is 12 residues long. CDR3 DNA sequence: TGTGCCAGCAGCTTAGTTGAAGAGACCCAGTACTTC. Amino acids: CASSLVEETQYF.

The V call is TRBV6-1, the J call TRBJ2-2; D is uncertain. Germline V gene lookup returns CDR1 MNHNS and CDR2 SASEGT. Trimming stripped 5 bases from V and 5 bases from J, with 12 bases between. CDR3 length: 14 amino acids. DNA for the CDR3: TGTGCCAGCAGTAACGCGTTGGGGACCGGGGAGCTGTTTTTT. Amino acid sequence: CASSNALGTGELFF.

This clonotype was observed a single time. A single base separates this from a much larger clone, so it may be a read error. V usage is TRBV5-1 and J usage is TRBJ1-1, with D possibly matching TRBD1 (6 bases). The CDR3 is made up of 14 amino acids. The germline V gene has CDR1 SGHRS and CDR2 YFSETQ. The CDR3: CASSLGDTNTEASF. CDR3 nucleotide sequence: TGCGCCAGCAGCTTGGGGGACACGAACACTGAAGCTTCCTTT.

This clonotype was observed at least ten times. The chain joins TRBV6-1 to TRBJ2-1; 11 bases map to TRBD2. The CDR3 extends over 18 amino acids. V shed 6 bases, J shed 5 bases, and the junction held 15 bases outside the gene matches. The germline CDR1 and CDR2 sequences are MNHNS and SASEGT. CDR3 sequence reads: CASRFTSGSWGSNNEQFF. The CDR3 region has the DNA TGTGCCAGCAGATTTACTAGCGGGAGCTGGGGATCGAACAATGAGCAGTTCTTC.

The chain joins TRBV12-3 or TRBV12-4 to TRBJ1-5, with D maybe TRBD1 (5 bases). V gave up 7 bases and J gave up 1 base, with 8 bases separating them. The length of the CDR3 is 13 residues. CDR3 nucleotide sequence: TGTGCCAGCACCTGGGACAGCAATCAGCCCCAGCATTTT. Translating it yields CASTWDSNQPQHF.

This clonotype has at least ten counts. The rearrangement uses TRBV11-1 and TRBJ1-1, with no clear D. Germline CDR1 reads SGHAT; CDR2 reads FQDESV (reference sequence). Trimming shortened V by 5 bases and J by 5 bases, and 12 bases separated the two germline ends. This CDR3 is built from 13 residues. CDR3 loop: CASSLPGGTEAFF. For the CDR3, the DNA is TGTGCCAGCAGCCTCCCGGGTGGGACTGAAGCTTTCTTT.

This clonotype showed up many times. The chain employs TRBV12-3 or TRBV12-4 and TRBJ1-2, with D uncertain. CDR3 length: 15 amino acids. V lost 1 base to trimming and J lost 3 bases, with 12 bases between them. CDR3 sequence (DNA): TGTGCCAGCAGTTTAGTGGCCCCTCGGGACTATGGCTACACCTTC. Translated: CASSLVAPRDYGYTF.

Ten or more counts support this clonotype. The chain combines TRBV6-1 with TRBJ2-1, with TRBD2 matching 14 bases. The ends lost 6 bases at V and 7 bases at J; junction bases unmatched: 5. The CDR3 spans 15 residues. Germline CDR1 and CDR2: MNHNS and SASEGT. CDR3 nucleotides: TGTGCCAGCAGCTTCTGGACTAGCGGGGGGAATGAGCAGTTCTTC. Translation: CASSFWTSGGNEQFF.

This clonotype was seen at least ten times. The chain links TRBV7-6 to TRBJ2-3, with TRBD2 identical over 7 bases. V shed 2 bases and J 6 bases; nucleotides not matched to a gene: 8. The CDR3 consists of 15 residues. In germline, CDR1 is SGHVS, CDR2 FNYEAQ. The CDR3 is CASSLYGGGGDTQYF. The CDR3, as DNA: TGTGCCAGCAGCTTATATGGCGGGGGAGGTGATACGCAGTATTTT.

This clonotype has at least ten counts. The chain uses TRBV28 and TRBJ1-3; D is possibly TRBD1 (6 bases). Trimming removed 4 bases from V and 4 bases from J, with 8 bases in between. Germline V lookup: CDR1 MDHEN, CDR2 SYDVKM. CDR3 size: 13 residues. In DNA form, the CDR3 reads TGTGCCAGCAGTTCAGGGGTAGGAAACACCATATATTTT. Encoded protein: CASSSGVGNTIYF.

The V gene is TRBV27, the J gene TRBJ1-1; D is perhaps TRBD1 (6 bases). V was pared by 7 bases and J by 0 bases, with 12 bases between. Germline V gene lookup returns CDR1 MNHEY and CDR2 SMNVEV (reference sequence). This CDR3 has 14 amino acids. The CDR3: CASKQGPVNTEAFF. CDR3 DNA: TGTGCCAGCAAACAGGGCCCTGTGAACACTGAAGCTTTCTTT.

Ten or more counts support this clonotype. This sequence joins TRBV5-1 and TRBJ2-3; 9 bases align to TRBD2. The CDR3 sequence is 14 residues long. The V segment lost 5 bases and the J segment 5 bases; nucleotides outside the gene matches: 6. Germline CDR1 reads SGHRS; CDR2 reads YFSETQ. The CDR3 DNA follows: TGCGCCAGCAGGGCTAGCGGGAAAGAAGATACGCAGTATTTT. Translated: CASRASGKEDTQYF. Using reference TRBV5-1 and TRBJ2-3 for the parts outside the CDR3, the full variable domain is KAGVTQTPRYLIKTRGQQVTLSCSPISGHRSVSWYQQTPGQGLQFLFEYFSETQRNKGNFPGRFSGRQFSNSRSEMNVSTLELGDSALYLCASRASGKEDTQYFGPGTRLTVL.

The chain employs TRBV4-1 and TRBJ2-7; TRBD1 aligns across 8 bases. The ends lost 0 bases at V and 2 bases at J; junction bases unmatched: 3. The CDR3 is 15 amino acids. Germline assignment: CDR1 MGHRA and CDR2 YSYEKL. The CDR3 here is CASSQEGTGAYEQYF. The CDR3 coding sequence is TGCGCCAGCAGCCAAGAAGGGACAGGTGCCTACGAGCAGTACTTC.

This rearrangement joins TRBV30 to TRBJ2-7; 8 nucleotides agree with TRBD1. The germline V gene has CDR1 GTSNPN and CDR2 SVGIG (reference sequence). CDR3 size: 14 residues. V lost 0 bases to trimming and J lost 4 bases; unmatched junction nucleotides: 5. The CDR3 is CAWSVETGVYEQYF. CDR3 bases: TGTGCCTGGAGTGTAGAGACAGGGGTTTACGAGCAGTACTTC.

This clonotype occurred many times. Mismatch with germline at one junction end may stem from a read error. The chain combines TRBV11-3 with TRBJ1-1; D remains unclear. Germline V CDR1 and CDR2: SGHNT, YENEEA. The CDR3 contains 9 residues. The CDR3 protein is CPPQTEAFF. In DNA, the CDR3 is TGCCCCCCACAAACTGAAGCTTTCTTT.

This clonotype was recorded many times. The chain links TRBV6-1 to TRBJ2-3, with 9 bases fitting TRBD2. CDR1 and CDR2 (germline): MNHNS, SASEGT. The CDR3 contains 15 residues. V lost 4 bases to trimming and J lost 3 bases; unmatched junction nucleotides: 5. The CDR3 DNA reads as TGTGCCAGCAGTGGTCGAAGCGGGAGGACAGATACGCAGTATTTT. Protein product: CASSGRSGRTDTQYF.

As to this clonotype: A read error may explain this, as a much larger clone is one base away. This chain uses TRBV6-2 or TRBV6-3 with TRBJ2-2; possibly TRBD2 for D (5 bases). There are 14 residues in the CDR3. Per the germline V gene, CDR1 is MNHEY and CDR2 is SVGEGT. The CDR3 DNA sequence: TGTGCCAGCAGTAAGCCCCAAGAGACCGGGGAGCCGTTTTTT. Its protein is CASSKPQETGEPFF.

This clonotype has at least ten counts. The chain is built from TRBV7-8 and TRBJ2-1; 13 nucleotides align to TRBD2. V gave up 5 bases and J gave up 7 bases; unmatched junction bases: 14. The germline V gene encodes CDR1 SGHVS and CDR2 FQNEAQ. The CDR3 sequence is 18 residues long. The CDR3 spells CASSRRRLAGGRGNEQFF. DNA of the CDR3: TGTGCCAGCAGCCGCCGGCGACTAGCGGGAGGCCGCGGGAATGAGCAGTTCTTC.

This clonotype was seen a few times. The genes are TRBV7-9 and TRBJ2-3, with 9 bases that match TRBD1. CDR3 size: 15 residues. Germline trimming cut 5 bases from V and 2 bases from J; bases unmatched to any gene: 5. Germline CDR1 and CDR2: SEHNR and FQNEAQ (reference sequence). The CDR3 region is CASSGRDRVTDTQYF. The DNA for the CDR3 is TGTGCCAGCAGCGGCCGGGACAGGGTCACAGATACGCAGTATTTT.